These 23 T cell receptor beta chains were all obtained from the same sample, sequenced in a study of CD8+ T cells in alopecia areata. Sequencing used cDNA as its template, made by extracting RNA and reverse transcribing it. Clones were sequenced by immunoSEQ multiplex PCR, and TCRdb holds only the in-frame ones, with some missing. The data hold approximately 150,000 clones, with about three fifths observed a single time. Sample: CD4+ T cells sorted from blood. The receptors here all came from a human donor in good health.

The chain combines TRBV2 with TRBJ2-1; 10 nucleotides line up with TRBD2. The trim removed 7 bases at V and 3 bases at J, leaving 6 bases unmatched. Germline CDR1 is SNHLY and CDR2 is FYNNEI. This CDR3 spans 15 amino acids. Written as DNA, the CDR3 is TGTGCCAGCACTGGGAGGACTAGCGGCTACAATGAGCAGTTCTTC. It yields the protein CASTGRTSGYNEQFF.

The rearrangement uses TRBV5-1 and TRBJ2-3, with D possibly called TRBD1 or TRBD2 (5 bases each). The germline V gene has CDR1 SGHRS and CDR2 YFSETQ. The CDR3 length is 13 residues. Trimming removed 2 bases from V and 2 bases from J, with 6 bases in between. This chain's CDR3 is CASSLGTTDTQYF. In nucleotides, the CDR3 is TGCGCCAGCAGCTTAGGGACCACAGATACGCAGTATTTT. Variable domain in full (rest from reference TRBV5-1 and TRBJ2-3): KAGVTQTPRYLIKTRGQQVTLSCSPISGHRSVSWYQQTPGQGLQFLFEYFSETQRNKGNFPGRFSGRQFSNSRSEMNVSTLELGDSALYLCASSLGTTDTQYFGPGTRLTVL.

The rearrangement joins TRBV15 to TRBJ2-5; 10 bases agree with TRBD1. Germline V gene lookup returns CDR1 LNHNV and CDR2 YYDKDF (reference sequence). Trimming at V came to 6 bases and at J to 5 bases, leaving 6 bases not matched to a gene. The length of the CDR3 is 14 residues. CDR3 nucleotide sequence: TGTGCCACCAGGCCCGGGACAGGGGACGAGACCCAGTACTTC. Amino acid sequence: CATRPGTGDETQYF.

This clone has just a few counts. This chain joins TRBV29-1 and TRBJ2-1; TRBD2 agrees at 10 bases. Looked up from germline, CDR1 is SQVTM and CDR2 is ANQGSEA. The J segment lost 6 bases and the V segment lost 3 bases, leaving 8 bases of the junction unmatched. This CDR3 has 15 amino acids. The CDR3 loop reads CSVDPIAGGFNEQFF. CDR3 bases: TGCAGCGTTGATCCCATAGCGGGAGGTTTCAATGAGCAGTTCTTC.

The gene calls are TRBV9 and TRBJ1-5; D gene unclear. This CDR3 spans 15 amino acids. Germline CDR1 reads SGDLS; CDR2 reads YYNGEE. Deletions cut 4 bases from V and 3 bases from J, with 14 bases between. This chain's CDR3 is CASSPKAGFNQPQHF. The CDR3 bases are TGTGCCAGCAGCCCCAAAGCGGGGTTCAATCAGCCCCAGCATTTT.

CDR3 nucleotides: TGTGCCAGCAGCCATACTGGGACTAGCGGGAGTTTTGAGCAGTTCTTC. The encoded protein is CASSHTGTSGSFEQFF. The chain links TRBV7-9 to TRBJ2-1; 14 nucleotides agree with TRBD2. Germline loops: CDR1 SEHNR, CDR2 FQNEAQ (reference sequence). The CDR3 has 16 amino acids. V shed 5 bases and J 9 bases; nucleotides not matched to a gene: 9.

In this sample, this clone turned up once. This rearrangement joins TRBV5-1 to TRBJ2-5; 9 bases map to TRBD2. CDR1 SGHRS and CDR2 YFSETQ come from the germline V gene. The ends lost 0 bases at V and 1 base at J; junction bases unmatched: 10. CDR3 length: 18 amino acids. As DNA, the CDR3 is TGCGCCAGCAGCTTGGGTCGGACTAGCGAGAGCACCCAAGAGACCCAGTACTTC. Encoded protein: CASSLGRTSESTQETQYF. The full variable domain, completed using reference TRBV5-1 and TRBJ2-5, is KAGVTQTPRYLIKTRGQQVTLSCSPISGHRSVSWYQQTPGQGLQFLFEYFSETQRNKGNFPGRFSGRQFSNSRSEMNVSTLELGDSALYLCASSLGRTSESTQETQYFGPGTRLLVL.

The gene calls are TRBV9 and TRBJ2-2; TRBD2 agrees at 7 bases. Trimming removed 0 bases from V and 0 bases from J; junction bases left unmatched: 8. The CDR3 is made up of 18 amino acids. Germline CDR1 reads SGDLS; CDR2 reads YYNGEE. In DNA form, the CDR3 reads TGTGCCAGCAGCGTAGGGGGCGGGAGTACCGCGAACACCGGGGAGCTGTTTTTT. Translating it yields CASSVGGGSTANTGELFF.

The V and J genes are TRBV29-1 and TRBJ2-2, with D perhaps being TRBD1 or TRBD2 (5 bases each). V was trimmed by 6 bases and J by 8 bases, leaving 16 bases between them. In germline, CDR1 is SQVTM, CDR2 ANQGSEA. The CDR3 covers 13 residues. CDR3 nucleotides: TGCAGCGTAGCCCGGGACCCGAGGGGGGAGCTGTTTTTT. It is translated as CSVARDPRGELFF.

The chain links TRBV29-1 to TRBJ1-1; D unclear. The CDR3 covers 12 residues. Per germline, CDR1 SQVTM and CDR2 ANQGSEA. Trimming removed 5 bases at V and 6 bases at J, with 13 bases between. The CDR3 bases are TGCAGCGTTCCCGCTGGGTACGCTGAAGCTTTCTTT. This gives the protein CSVPAGYAEAFF.

Only a few counts were recorded for this clone. J is TRBJ2-2 and V is TRBV14, with D uncertain. V lost 0 bases, J lost 9 bases, and 2 bases lay in between. CDR1 and CDR2 from the germline V gene are SGHDN and FVKESK. CDR3 size: 11 residues. The CDR3 here is CASSQDWELFF. CDR3 DNA sequence: TGTGCCAGCAGCCAAGATTGGGAGCTGTTTTTT. Full variable domain (remainder filled in from reference TRBV14 and TRBJ2-2): EAGVTQFPSHSVIEKGQTVTLRCDPISGHDNLYWYRRVMGKEIKFLLHFVKESKQDESGMPNNRFLAERTGGTYSTLKVQPAELEDSGVYFCASSQDWELFFGEGSRLTVL.

The V and J genes are TRBV28 and TRBJ1-1; 8 bases line up with TRBD1. The CDR3 runs 15 residues. Germline loops: CDR1 MDHEN, CDR2 SYDVKM. With V trimmed by 4 bases and J by 1 base, 5 bases remained unmatched. The CDR3 sequence: CASSYSDRANTEAFF. As DNA, the CDR3 is TGTGCCAGCAGTTACTCGGACAGGGCGAACACTGAAGCTTTCTTT.

This chain connects TRBV9 to TRBJ2-3; TRBD2 might be the D (6 bases). The V end lost 0 bases, the J end lost 4 bases, and 12 bases lay between the germline ends. Germline assignment: CDR1 SGDLS and CDR2 YYNGEE. CDR3 size: 15 residues. The CDR3 here is CASSVVGSGSDTQYF. CDR3 sequence (DNA): TGTGCCAGCAGCGTAGTCGGGAGTGGTTCAGATACGCAGTATTTT.

The DNA for the CDR3 is TGTGCCAGCTCCCGGTGGGCTAGCTCCTACGAGCAGTACTTC. It translates to CASSRWASSYEQYF. The chain is built from TRBV27 and TRBJ2-7; D gene ambiguous. Germline CDR1 is MNHEY and CDR2 is SMNVEV (reference sequence). This CDR3 is built from 14 residues. V shed 8 bases and J shed 0 bases, with 14 bases lying between them.

The rearrangement uses TRBV15 and TRBJ1-5; TRBD1 matches 7 bases. Trimming at V came to 4 bases and at J to 4 bases, leaving 4 bases not matched to a gene. Germline V gene sequence: CDR1 LNHNV, CDR2 YYDKDF (reference sequence). This CDR3 spans 14 amino acids. Written as DNA, the CDR3 is TGTGCCACCAGCACCCCAGGGGGGAATCAGCCCCAGCATTTT. Protein sequence: CATSTPGGNQPQHF.

This clone was observed a handful of times. V and J are TRBV19 and TRBJ2-7; D not resolved. The CDR3 spans 12 residues. The V end lost 10 bases, the J end lost 3 bases, and 13 bases lay between the germline ends. From germline, CDR1 is LNHDA and CDR2 SQIVND (reference sequence). CDR3 in amino acids: CATSSQYYEQYF. The CDR3 DNA sequence: TGTGCCACCTCCTCCCAGTACTACGAGCAGTACTTC.

The genes are TRBV4-1 and TRBJ1-1; tentatively, D is TRBD1 (5 bases). The germline V gene encodes CDR1 MGHRA and CDR2 YSYEKL. The CDR3 extends over 14 amino acids. V lost 6 bases to trimming and J lost 3 bases, with 14 bases between them. The CDR3 spells CASRPGGDHTEAFF. The CDR3 coding sequence is TGCGCCAGCAGACCGGGGGGGGACCACACTGAAGCTTTCTTT.

The sample holds one count of this clone. The chain uses TRBV6-1 and TRBJ1-5; TRBD1 might be the D (6 bases). There are 12 residues in the CDR3. Trimming took off 10 bases at V and 3 bases at J, with 10 bases between the two ends. Germline V gene sequence: CDR1 MNHNS, CDR2 SASEGT. CDR3 in amino acids: CATTGVNQPQHF. As DNA, the CDR3 is TGTGCCACGACAGGTGTCAATCAGCCCCAGCATTTT.

The chain couples TRBV2 to TRBJ1-2; weak D call: TRBD1 (6 bases). CDR3 length equals 14 residues. CDR1 and CDR2 from the germline V gene are SNHLY and FYNNEI. V was shortened by 7 bases and J by 5 bases, with 17 bases between the two germline ends. CDR3 nucleotides: TGTGCCAGCACAGGGGCGACACCCACGTATGGCTACACCTTC. Its translation is CASTGATPTYGYTF. Full variable domain (missing parts from reference TRBV2 and TRBJ1-2): EPEVTQTPSHQVTQMGQEVILRCVPISNHLYFYWYRQILGQKVEFLVSFYNNEISEKSEIFDDQFSVERPDGSNFTLKIRSTKLEDSAMYFCASTGATPTYGYTFGSGTRLTVV.

The chain couples TRBV7-2 to TRBJ2-7, with D tentatively TRBD2 (5 bases). The CDR3 loop spans 14 amino acids. Germline CDR1 reads SGHTA; CDR2 reads FQGNSA. Trimming pared 1 base from V and 2 bases from J, leaving 9 bases between. The CDR3 spells CASSLGVRAYEQYF. In DNA, the CDR3 is TGTGCCAGCAGCTTAGGAGTGAGGGCCTACGAGCAGTACTTC. The variable domain in full, completed from reference TRBV7-2 and TRBJ2-7, reads GAGVSQSPSNKVTEKGKDVELRCDPISGHTALYWYRQSLGQGLEFLIYFQGNSAPDKSGLPSDRFSAERTGGSVSTLTIQRTQQEDSAVYLCASSLGVRAYEQYFGPGTRLTVT.

The V and J genes are TRBV5-1 and TRBJ1-2; tentatively, D is TRBD1 (6 bases). The V and J ends lost 3 bases and 8 bases respectively, with 14 bases between them. The length of the CDR3 is 13 residues. Germline CDR1 SGHRS, CDR2 YFSETQ. The CDR3 is CASSSGQNNGYTF. The CDR3 bases are TGCGCCAGCAGCTCAGGACAGAATAACGGCTACACCTTC.

The V gene is TRBV29-1, the J gene TRBJ1-5; 8 nucleotides line up with TRBD1. The J segment lost 4 bases and the V segment lost 6 bases, leaving 5 bases of the junction unmatched. CDR1 is SQVTM and CDR2 is ANQGSEA in the germline V gene. The length of the CDR3 is 13 residues. CDR3 loop: CSVGGQANQPQHF. The CDR3 region has the DNA TGCAGCGTAGGGGGACAGGCAAATCAGCCCCAGCATTTT. The full variable domain, completed using reference TRBV29-1 and TRBJ1-5, is SAVISQKPSRDICQRGTSLTIQCQVDSQVTMMFWYRQQPGQSLTLIATANQGSEATYESGFVIDKFPISRPNLTFSTLTVSNMSPEDSSIYLCSVGGQANQPQHFGDGTRLSIL.

This chain joins TRBV13 and TRBJ2-3; no reliable D call. This CDR3 is 13 amino acids long. Germline-derived CDR1 and CDR2 are PRHDT and FYEKMQ (reference sequence). V lost 2 bases to trimming and J lost 6 bases, with 9 bases between them. The CDR3 protein is CASSLTLVDTQYF. The CDR3, as DNA: TGTGCCAGCAGCTTAACCCTAGTGGATACGCAGTATTTT.